Listed below are T cell receptor beta chains from one sample, sequenced in a study of Ad26.COV2.S vaccination and SARS-CoV-2 variants. Method: immunoSEQ multiplex PCR; TCRdb's copy keeps in-frame clones and lacks some. The sample lists more than 300,000 clones; about 88% were seen once. The sample in question was peripheral blood, obtained in a trial of Ad26.COV2.S vaccine versus placebo. All receptors come from a person between 18 and 60 years old who received the Ad26.COV2.S COVID-19 vaccine or a placebo. Each CDR3 is given with its conserved first and last residue. The size field is filled for only some rows; it gives once, few, many or a size class.

V gene,clone size,CDR3 protein
TRBV19,.,CASKMGPAVEKLFF
TRBV28,.,CASISGGVNTGELFF
TRBV24-1,few,CATSDPSSGGTGTGELFF
TRBV2,.,CASSGAGTYNSPLHF
TRBV2,once,CASSGINIFGQPQHF
TRBV30,.,CAWAGLAGGNEQFF
TRBV27,many,CASSYTGWEYEQYF
TRBV4-1,.,CASSQVVPGQGHGYTF
TRBV19,.,CASSPGAGDNQPQHF
TRBV28,.,CASSQSGSLTYEQYF
TRBV7-9,once,CASSLGLAGAYEQFF
TRBV11-2,.,CASSLEGLGAGNVYNEQFF
TRBV30,.,CAWSQAGGDGYTF
TRBV14,.,CASSARVGNTIYF
TRBV7-2,.,CASSVSGALYNEQFF
TRBV5-1,.,CASSLGTGHTGELFF
TRBV7-2,.,CASSLVSGGDEQFF
TRBV28,.,CASNTPGEGGSGANVLTF
TRBV28,.,CASSQPPDRPTYEQYF
TRBV19,.,CASSIGRATGELFF
TRBV28,.,CASSPQGASSGANVLTF
TRBV28,.,CASSEPTSGTYEQYF
TRBV7-2,few,CASSYGPSGGVYEQYF
TRBV5-1,once,CASRHIAGEGTDTQYF
TRBV7-9,few,CASFEFTGELFF
TRBV19,.,CASSIAQGVREKLFF
TRBV11-2,once,CASSFGLQETQYF
TRBV7-9,.,CASSPGRQGLDGYTF
TRBV27,.,CASSLEFRPTSEQFF
TRBV7-3,.,CASRVGSANNEQFF
TRBV3-1/TRBV3-2,.,CASSQIVNTQYF
TRBV25-1,once,CASSERTSGSVHNEQFF
TRBV9,.,CASSVQAENTGELFF
TRBV7-9,.,CASTTGSTVMGELFF
TRBV24-1,.,CATSGLQDSGYTF
TRBV6-2/TRBV6-3,.,CASSDTVLQPGSPLHF
TRBV4-1,few,CASSHPGRAADGYTF
TRBV9,.,CASSVGSGADTDTQYF
TRBV29-1,.,CSVGGMGEKLFF
TRBV7-3,.,CASSLTLITETSTDTQYF
TRBV6-5,.,CASMNPWQRVGYTF
TRBV19,.,CASSPRTVGNTEAFF
TRBV4-2,.,CASSQTKTTTDTQYF
TRBV2,once,CASIARVFQETQYF
TRBV28,once,CASRPLAGVTDEQFF
TRBV28,.,CASSLPLAYNSPLHF
TRBV6-6,.,CASSYQGGNQPQHF
TRBV7-6,once,CASSPTGGRNEQFF
TRBV5-6,.,CASSLGLERPSEQYF
TRBV2,.,CASIFGTLGAGELFF
TRBV2,once,CASGGSAGPQETQYF
TRBV6-1,.,CASSVTGSSVAYEQYF
TRBV5-1,many,CASSLGTSGPYEQYF
TRBV5-1,.,CASSLGTSATNEKLFF
TRBV5-1,.,CASSLETGVLSEQFF
TRBV27,.,CASSLFGGGAYEQYF
TRBV24-1,.,CATSDGTTDEQFF